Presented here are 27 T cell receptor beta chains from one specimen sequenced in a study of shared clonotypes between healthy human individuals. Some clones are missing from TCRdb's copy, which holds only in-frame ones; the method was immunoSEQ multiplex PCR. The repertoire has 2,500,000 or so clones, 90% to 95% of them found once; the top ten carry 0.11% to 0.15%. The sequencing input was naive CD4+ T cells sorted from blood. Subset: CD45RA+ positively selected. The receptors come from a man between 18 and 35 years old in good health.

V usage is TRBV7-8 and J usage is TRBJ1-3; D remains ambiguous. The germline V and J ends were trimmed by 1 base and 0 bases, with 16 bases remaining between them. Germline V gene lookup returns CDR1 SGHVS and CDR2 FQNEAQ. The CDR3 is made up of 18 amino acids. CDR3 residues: CASSLDALRSYSGNTIYF. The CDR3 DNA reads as TGTGCCAGCAGCTTAGACGCACTGCGCAGCTACTCTGGAAACACCATATATTTT. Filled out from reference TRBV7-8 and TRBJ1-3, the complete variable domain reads GAGVSQSPRYKVAKRGQDVALRCDPISGHVSLFWYQQALGQGPEFLTYFQNEAQLDKSGLPSDRFFAERPEGSVSTLKIQRTQQEDSAVYLCASSLDALRSYSGNTIYFGEGSWLTVV.

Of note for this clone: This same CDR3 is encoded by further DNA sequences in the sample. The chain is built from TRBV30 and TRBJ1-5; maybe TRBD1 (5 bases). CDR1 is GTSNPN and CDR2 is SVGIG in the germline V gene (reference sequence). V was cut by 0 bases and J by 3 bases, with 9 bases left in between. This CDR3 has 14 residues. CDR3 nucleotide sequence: TGTGCCTGGAGTGTAGGGGCCGCCAATCAGCCCCAGCATTTT. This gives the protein CAWSVGAANQPQHF.

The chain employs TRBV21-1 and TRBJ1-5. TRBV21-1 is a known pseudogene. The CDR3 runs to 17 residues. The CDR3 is CASRQTLGESVYQPQHF. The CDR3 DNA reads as TGTGCCAGCAGGCAGACACTCGGGGAATCTGTTTATCAGCCCCAGCATTTT.

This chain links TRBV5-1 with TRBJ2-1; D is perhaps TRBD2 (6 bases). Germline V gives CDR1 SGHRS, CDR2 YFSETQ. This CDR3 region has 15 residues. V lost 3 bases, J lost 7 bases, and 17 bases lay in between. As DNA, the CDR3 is TGCGCCAGCAGCTCCCTGGGGCTCGGAGGGAATGAGCAGTTCTTC. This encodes CASSSLGLGGNEQFF.

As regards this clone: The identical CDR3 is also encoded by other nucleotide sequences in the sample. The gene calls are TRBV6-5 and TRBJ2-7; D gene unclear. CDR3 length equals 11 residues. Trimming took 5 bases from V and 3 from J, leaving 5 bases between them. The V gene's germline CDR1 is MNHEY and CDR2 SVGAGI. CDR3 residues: CASSANYEQYF. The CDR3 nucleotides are TGTGCCAGCAGTGCCAACTACGAGCAGTACTTC.

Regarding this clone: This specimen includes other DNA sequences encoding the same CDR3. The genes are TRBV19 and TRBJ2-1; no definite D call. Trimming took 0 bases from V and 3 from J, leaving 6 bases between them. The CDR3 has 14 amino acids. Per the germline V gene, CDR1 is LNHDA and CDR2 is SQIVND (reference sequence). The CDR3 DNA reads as TGTGCCAGTAGTATAGACGGCAGCTACAATGAGCAGTTCTTC. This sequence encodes CASSIDGSYNEQFF.

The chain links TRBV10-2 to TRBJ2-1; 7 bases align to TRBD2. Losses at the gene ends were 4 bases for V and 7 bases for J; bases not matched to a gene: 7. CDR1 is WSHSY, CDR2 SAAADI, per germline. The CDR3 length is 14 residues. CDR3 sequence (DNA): TGCGCCAGCAGTGGAGGGCTAGCGGTGAATGAGCAGTTCTTC. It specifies CASSGGLAVNEQFF.

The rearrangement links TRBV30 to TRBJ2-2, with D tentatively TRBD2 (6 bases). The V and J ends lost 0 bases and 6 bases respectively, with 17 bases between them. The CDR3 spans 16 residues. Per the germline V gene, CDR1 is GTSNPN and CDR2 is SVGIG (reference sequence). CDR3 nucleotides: TGTGCCTGGAGTGTACCACGGACTACCCCGGCCGGGGAGCTGTTTTTT. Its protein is CAWSVPRTTPAGELFF.

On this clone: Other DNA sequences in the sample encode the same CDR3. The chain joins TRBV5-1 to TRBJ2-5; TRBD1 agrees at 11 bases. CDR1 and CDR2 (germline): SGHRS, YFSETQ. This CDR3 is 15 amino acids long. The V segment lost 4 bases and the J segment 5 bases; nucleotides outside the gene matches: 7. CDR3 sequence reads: CASSTGQGAAETQYF. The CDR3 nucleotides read TGCGCCAGCAGCACTGGACAGGGGGCAGCGGAGACCCAGTACTTC.

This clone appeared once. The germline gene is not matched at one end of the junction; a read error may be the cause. CDR3 amino acids: CAWSSYSSPLHF. The DNA of the CDR3 is TGTGCCTGGAGTTCATATAGTTCACCCCTCCACTTT. The chain couples TRBV30 to TRBJ1-6, with D unclear. The CDR3 covers 12 residues. Germline assignment: CDR1 GTSNPN and CDR2 SVGIG (reference sequence). The complete variable domain, with remaining parts taken from reference TRBV30 and TRBJ1-6, reads SQTIHQWPATLVQPVGSPLSLECTVEGTSNPNLYWYRQAAGRGLQLLFYSVGIGQISSEVPQNLSASRPQDRQFILSSKKLLLSDSGFYLCAWSSYSSPLHFGNGTRLTVT.

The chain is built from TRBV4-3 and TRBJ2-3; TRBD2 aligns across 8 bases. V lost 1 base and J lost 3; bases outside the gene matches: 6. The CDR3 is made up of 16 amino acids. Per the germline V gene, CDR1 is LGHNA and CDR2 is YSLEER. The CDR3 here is CASSQGGGRTTDTQYF. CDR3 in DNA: TGCGCCAGCAGCCAAGGCGGCGGGAGGACTACAGATACGCAGTATTTT.

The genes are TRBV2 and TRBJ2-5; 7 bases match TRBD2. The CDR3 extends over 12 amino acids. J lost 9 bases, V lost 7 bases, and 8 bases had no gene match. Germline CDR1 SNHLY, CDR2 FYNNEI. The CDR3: CASMVPSGAQYF. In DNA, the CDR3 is TGTGCCAGCATGGTACCGAGCGGGGCCCAGTACTTC.

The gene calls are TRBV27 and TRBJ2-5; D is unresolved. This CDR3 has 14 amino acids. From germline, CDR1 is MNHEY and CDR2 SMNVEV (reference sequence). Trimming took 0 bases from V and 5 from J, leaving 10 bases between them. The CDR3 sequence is CASSLSLYGETQYF. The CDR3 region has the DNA TGTGCCAGCAGTTTATCCCTATACGGGGAGACCCAGTACTTC.

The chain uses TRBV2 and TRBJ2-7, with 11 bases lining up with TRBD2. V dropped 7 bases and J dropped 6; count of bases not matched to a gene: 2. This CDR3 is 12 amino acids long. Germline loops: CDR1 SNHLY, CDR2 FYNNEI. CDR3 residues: CASNSGRAEQYF. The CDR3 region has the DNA TGTGCCAGCAATAGCGGGAGGGCCGAGCAGTACTTC.

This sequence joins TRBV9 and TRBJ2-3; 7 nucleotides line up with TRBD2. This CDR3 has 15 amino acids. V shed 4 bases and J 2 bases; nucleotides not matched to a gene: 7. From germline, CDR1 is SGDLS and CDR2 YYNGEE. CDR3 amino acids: CASSFLAATTDTQYF. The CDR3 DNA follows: TGTGCCAGCAGCTTCCTAGCGGCTACCACAGATACGCAGTATTTT.

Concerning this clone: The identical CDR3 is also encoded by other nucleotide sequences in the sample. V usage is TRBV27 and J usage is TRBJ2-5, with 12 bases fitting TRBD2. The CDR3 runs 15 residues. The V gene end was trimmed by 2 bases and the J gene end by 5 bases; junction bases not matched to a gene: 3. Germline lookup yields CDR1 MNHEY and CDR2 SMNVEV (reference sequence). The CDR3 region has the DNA TGTGCCAGCAGTTTACTAGCGGGGGGGTTGGAGACCCAGTACTTC. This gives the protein CASSLLAGGLETQYF.

CDR3 DNA: TGTGCCAGCAGAAGCCGGGGGGGGGTGCAAGAATCACCCCTCCACTTT. It encodes CASRSRGGVQESPLHF. The chain uses TRBV6-6 and TRBJ1-6; D possibly corresponds to TRBD1 (5 bases). CDR3 length: 16 amino acids. CDR1 MNHNY and CDR2 SVGAGI come from the germline V gene (reference sequence). The ends were cut back, 6 bases at V and 10 bases at J, with 22 bases in the middle.

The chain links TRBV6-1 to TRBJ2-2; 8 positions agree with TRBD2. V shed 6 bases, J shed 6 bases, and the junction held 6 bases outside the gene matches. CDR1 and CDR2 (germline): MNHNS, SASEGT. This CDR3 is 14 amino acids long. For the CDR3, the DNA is TGTGCCAGCAGGCTAGGACTAGCCGCCGGGGAGCTGTTTTTT. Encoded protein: CASRLGLAAGELFF.

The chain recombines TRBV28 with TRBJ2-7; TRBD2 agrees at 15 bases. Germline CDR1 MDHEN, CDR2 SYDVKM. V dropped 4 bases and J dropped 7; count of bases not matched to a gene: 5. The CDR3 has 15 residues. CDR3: CASSSGLAGGREQYF. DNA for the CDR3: TGTGCCAGCAGTTCGGGACTAGCGGGGGGTCGGGAGCAGTACTTC.

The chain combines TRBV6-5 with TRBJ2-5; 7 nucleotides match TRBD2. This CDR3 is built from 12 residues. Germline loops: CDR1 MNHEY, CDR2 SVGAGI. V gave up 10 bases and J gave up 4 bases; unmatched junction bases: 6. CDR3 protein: CATQRGGETQYF. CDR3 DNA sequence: TGTGCCACCCAGCGGGGCGGAGAGACCCAGTACTTC.

CDR3 nucleotide sequence: TGTGCCAGCAGTCCTAGCTGGAATGAGCAGTTCTTC. Its protein is CASSPSWNEQFF. This chain uses TRBV28 with TRBJ2-1, with D tentatively TRBD2 (5 bases). The CDR3 covers 12 residues. Germline assignment: CDR1 MDHEN and CDR2 SYDVKM. V was shortened by 5 bases and J by 7 bases, with 9 bases between the two germline ends.

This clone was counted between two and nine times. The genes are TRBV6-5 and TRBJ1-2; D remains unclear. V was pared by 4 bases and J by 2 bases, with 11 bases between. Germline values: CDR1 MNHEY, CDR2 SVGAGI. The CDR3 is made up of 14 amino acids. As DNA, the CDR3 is TGTGCCAGCAGTTTCTCGTCGACCAACTATGGCTACACCTTC. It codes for CASSFSSTNYGYTF.

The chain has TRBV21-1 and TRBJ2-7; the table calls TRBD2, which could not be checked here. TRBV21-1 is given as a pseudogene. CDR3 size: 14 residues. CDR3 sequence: CASSNALGAYEQYF. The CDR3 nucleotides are TGTGCCAGCAGCAACGCCCTAGGAGCCTACGAGCAGTACTTC.

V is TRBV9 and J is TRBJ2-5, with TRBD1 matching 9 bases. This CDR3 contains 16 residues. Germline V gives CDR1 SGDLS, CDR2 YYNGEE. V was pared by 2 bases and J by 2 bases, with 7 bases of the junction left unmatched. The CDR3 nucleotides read TGTGCCAGCAGCGTGGGGACAGGGTGGGAACAAGAGACCCAGTACTTC. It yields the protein CASSVGTGWEQETQYF.

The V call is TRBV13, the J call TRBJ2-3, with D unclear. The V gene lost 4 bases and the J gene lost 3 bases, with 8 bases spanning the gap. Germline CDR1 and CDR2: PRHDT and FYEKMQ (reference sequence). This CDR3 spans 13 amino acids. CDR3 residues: CASSYGRTDTQYF. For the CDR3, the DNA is TGTGCCAGCAGCTATGGGCGGACAGATACGCAGTATTTT.

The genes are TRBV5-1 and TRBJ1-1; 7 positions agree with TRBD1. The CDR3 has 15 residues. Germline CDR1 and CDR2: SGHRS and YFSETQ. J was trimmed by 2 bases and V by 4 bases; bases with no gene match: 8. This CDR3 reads CASSHEGTVNTEAFF. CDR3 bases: TGCGCCAGCAGCCACGAGGGGACAGTCAACACTGAAGCTTTCTTT.

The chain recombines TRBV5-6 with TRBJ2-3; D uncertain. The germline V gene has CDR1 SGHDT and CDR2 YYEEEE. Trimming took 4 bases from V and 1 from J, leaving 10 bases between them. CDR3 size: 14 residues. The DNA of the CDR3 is TGTGCCAGCAGCGTCTCGCCAGGCACAGATACGCAGTATTTT. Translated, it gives CASSVSPGTDTQYF.